These 28 T cell receptor beta chains were sequenced from one sample in a study of cytotoxic CD8 clonotypes in ibrutinib-treated CLL. Using immunoSEQ multiplex PCR, the repertoire was profiled, and TCRdb retains in-frame clones only, with some absent. The sample yields approximately 350,000 clones, 67% seen once. Sequencing was performed on PBMCs, taken after 36 months of ibrutinib treatment. These receptors were collected from a human donor with chronic lymphocytic leukemia.

V usage is TRBV5-4 and J usage is TRBJ2-5, with D perhaps matching TRBD1 (5 bases). Trimming removed 5 bases from V and 3 bases from J, with 14 bases in between. Germline V gene lookup returns CDR1 SGHNT and CDR2 YYREEE (reference sequence). CDR3 length: 14 amino acids. The DNA for the CDR3 is TGTGCCAGCAGTTATCCCAGGGCGGAAGAGACCCAGTACTTC. It encodes CASSYPRAEETQYF.

In its sample, this clone was seen once. This chain links TRBV11-2 with TRBJ2-6, with TRBD2 identical over 13 bases. The germline CDR1 and CDR2 sequences are SGHAT and FQNNGV. V was pared by 0 bases and J by 2 bases, with 4 bases of the junction left unmatched. The CDR3 runs to 19 residues. The CDR3 region has the DNA TGTGCCAGCAGCTTAGATCGACTAGCGGGGGGCGCTGGGGCCAACGTCCTGACTTTC. Residues: CASSLDRLAGGAGANVLTF. Full variable domain (outside the CDR3, taken from reference TRBV11-2 and TRBJ2-6): EAGVAQSPRYKIIEKRQSVAFWCNPISGHATLYWYQQILGQGPKLLIQFQNNGVVDDSQLPKDRFSAERLKGVDSTLKIQPAKLEDSAVYLCASSLDRLAGGAGANVLTFGAGSRLTVL.

This clone was seen a handful of times. The chain couples TRBV28 to TRBJ2-4; TRBD1 agrees at 11 bases. CDR1 is MDHEN and CDR2 is SYDVKM in the germline V gene. The CDR3 has 14 amino acids. V trimming: 5 bases; J trimming: 8 bases; junction bases outside the gene matches: 5. The CDR3 DNA follows: TGTGCCAGCAGTACGGACAGGGGGCGGGACATTCAGTACTTC. It yields the protein CASSTDRGRDIQYF.

This rearrangement joins TRBV27 to TRBJ1-5; D not certain. V was clipped by 5 bases and J by 10 bases, with 12 bases between them. The CDR3 runs 12 residues. Germline V gives CDR1 MNHEY, CDR2 SMNVEV (reference sequence). CDR3 sequence reads: CASSPPGFPQHF. CDR3 in DNA: TGTGCCAGCAGTCCCCCCGGATTCCCCCAGCATTTT.

This clone was seen only once. The V and J genes are TRBV6-1 and TRBJ1-2, with no clear D. Germline V gives CDR1 MNHNS, CDR2 SASEGT. V gave up 0 bases and J gave up 8 bases, with 13 bases separating them. The CDR3 is 14 amino acids. CDR3 nucleotides: TGTGCCAGCAGTGAAGCTGAGGTAGCGGGCGGCTACACCTTC. Translating it yields CASSEAEVAGGYTF.

The chain links TRBV18 to TRBJ2-3, with 7 nucleotides matching TRBD1. V lost 3 bases, J lost 4 bases, and 7 bases stayed unmatched. Germline CDR1 KGHSH, CDR2 LQKENI. This CDR3 has 15 amino acids. The CDR3 nucleotides read TGTGCCAGCTCACCGAGACAGGGCACCCCAGATACGCAGTATTTT. As protein: CASSPRQGTPDTQYF. Full variable domain (remainder filled in from reference TRBV18 and TRBJ2-3): NAGVMQNPRHLVRRRGQEARLRCSPMKGHSHVYWYRQLPEEGLKFMVYLQKENIIDESGMPKERFSAEFPKEGPSILRIQQVVRGDSAAYFCASSPRQGTPDTQYFGPGTRLTVL.

The chain couples TRBV14 to TRBJ1-6; D perhaps matches TRBD1 (5 bases). The germline gives CDR1 SGHDN, CDR2 FVKESK. Deletions cut 4 bases from V and 0 bases from J, with 7 bases between. This CDR3 region has 15 residues. CDR3: CASSRDLSYNSPLHF. CDR3 coding DNA: TGTGCCAGCAGCCGGGACCTCTCCTATAATTCACCCCTCCACTTT.

This clone has a single count. The chain employs TRBV6-5 and TRBJ2-7; a weak D match, TRBD1 (6 bases). Germline CDR1 MNHEY, CDR2 SVGAGI. The CDR3 runs to 14 residues. V was pared by 2 bases and J by 2 bases, with 10 bases between. The CDR3 region has the DNA TGTGCCAGCAGTTACGGAGCAGGGGCCTACGAGCAGTACTTC. As protein: CASSYGAGAYEQYF.

The CDR3 region is CASSQQGSKQPQHF. CDR3 in DNA: TGTGCCAGCAGTCAGCAGGGAAGTAAGCAGCCCCAGCATTTT. The rearrangement links TRBV2 to TRBJ1-5; TRBD1 is a possible D gene (5 bases). The CDR3 length is 14 residues. With 5 bases removed from V and 7 bases from J, the gap between germline ends came to 15 bases. Germline V CDR1 and CDR2: SNHLY, FYNNEI.

The chain carries TRBV7-2 and TRBJ1-1, with 10 bases identical to TRBD1. The CDR3 spans 14 residues. Germline V gives CDR1 SGHTA, CDR2 FQGNSA. The V and J ends lost 5 bases and 6 bases, in that order; junction bases with no gene match: 6. CDR3 DNA sequence: TGTGCCAGCAGCCGACCCGACAGGGGGCCTGAAGCTTTCTTT. It is translated as CASSRPDRGPEAFF.

This clone was recorded once. The chain is built from TRBV18 and TRBJ1-4, with no clear D. CDR1 is KGHSH and CDR2 is LQKENI in the germline V gene. V was trimmed by 4 bases and J by 3 bases, leaving 12 bases between them. CDR3 size: 15 residues. The CDR3 bases are TGTGCCAGCTCACACCGACGGGCCGCTAATGAAAAACTGTTTTTT. Protein sequence: CASSHRRAANEKLFF.

This clone was seen a handful of times. The rearrangement links TRBV4-3 to TRBJ1-5, with D perhaps matching TRBD1 (5 bases). Germline lookup yields CDR1 LGHNA and CDR2 YSLEER. The CDR3 covers 14 residues. Trimming removed 3 bases from V and 5 bases from J, with 11 bases in between. The CDR3 nucleotides read TGCGCCAGCAGCCAGTCAGGGTATGATCAGCCCCAGCATTTT. Its protein is CASSQSGYDQPQHF.

This chain joins TRBV5-1 and TRBJ2-1; 7 bases match TRBD2. The CDR3 sequence is 15 residues long. CDR1 and CDR2 (germline): SGHRS, YFSETQ. V shed 0 bases, J shed 10 bases, and the junction held 10 bases outside the gene matches. CDR3 sequence (DNA): TGCGCCAGCAGCTTGGTTATCCCTAGCGGTATGGAGCAGTTCTTC. Its translation: CASSLVIPSGMEQFF.

The chain recombines TRBV15 with TRBJ1-5, with a possible D match to TRBD1 (5 bases). This CDR3 spans 14 amino acids. V was cut by 0 bases and J by 6 bases, with 9 bases left in between. CDR1 and CDR2 from the germline V gene are LNHNV and YYDKDF (reference sequence). The CDR3 nucleotides read TGTGCCACCAGCAGAGAGGGGGGAGGTCAGCCCCAGCATTTT. Translating it yields CATSREGGGQPQHF. The entire variable domain, with the rest obtained from reference TRBV15 and TRBJ1-5, is as follows: DAMVIQNPRYQVTQFGKPVTLSCSQTLNHNVMYWYQQKSSQAPKLLFHYYDKDFNNEADTPDNFQSRRPNTSFCFLDIRSPGLGDTAMYLCATSREGGGQPQHFGDGTRLSIL.

The sample holds a few counts of this clone. The rearrangement links TRBV10-2 to TRBJ2-7; weak D call: TRBD1 (5 bases). Germline V CDR1 and CDR2: WSHSY, SAAADI. V lost 8 bases and J lost 5, with 19 bases in between. CDR3 size: 14 residues. The CDR3 DNA is TGCGCCAGCGGCTCCCGGGCCACAGGCCACGAGCAGTACTTC. Its protein product is CASGSRATGHEQYF.

The chain links TRBV27 to TRBJ1-6; D gene unclear. V was cut by 2 bases and J by 4 bases, with 9 bases left in between. Germline V gives CDR1 MNHEY, CDR2 SMNVEV (reference sequence). The CDR3 runs to 15 residues. CDR3 DNA sequence: TGTGCCAGCAGTTTAAGGAATGTGTATAATTCACCCCTCCACTTT. The encoded protein is CASSLRNVYNSPLHF.

The CDR3 sequence is CASSLWRNTEAFF. The CDR3 DNA is TGTGCCAGCAGTTTATGGAGGAACACTGAAGCTTTCTTT. The chain is built from TRBV6-5 and TRBJ1-1; D is ambiguous. Trimming left V 4 bases short and J 1 base short, with 7 bases between. Germline-derived CDR1 and CDR2 are MNHEY and SVGAGI. CDR3 length equals 13 residues.

V and J are TRBV20-1 and TRBJ2-7, with D uncertain. Trimming removed 6 bases from V and 3 bases from J, with 9 bases in between. CDR3 size: 11 residues. The germline V gene encodes CDR1 DFQATT and CDR2 SNEGSKA (reference sequence). CDR3 in DNA: TGCAGTGCGGGGATAGGCTACGAGCAGTACTTC. As protein: CSAGIGYEQYF.

The chain recombines TRBV19 with TRBJ2-7, with TRBD2 matching over 7 bases. Germline trimming cut 1 base from V and 5 bases from J; bases unmatched to any gene: 11. CDR3 length: 16 residues. Per germline, CDR1 LNHDA and CDR2 SQIVND (reference sequence). CDR3 sequence (DNA): TGTGCCAGTAGTATAGTAGGAGGCAGGGAGGGACACGAGCAGTACTTC. Translated, it gives CASSIVGGREGHEQYF.

The V gene is TRBV7-8, the J gene TRBJ1-2; D remains unclear. This CDR3 has 12 residues. Germline-derived CDR1 and CDR2 are SGHVS and FQNEAQ. V lost 1 base to trimming and J lost 4 bases, with 4 bases between them. The CDR3 loop is CASSLDSYGYTF. In DNA, the CDR3 is TGTGCCAGCAGCTTAGACAGCTATGGCTACACCTTC.

This chain joins TRBV20-1 and TRBJ2-3; D remains ambiguous. The CDR3 sequence is 11 residues long. The germline CDR1 and CDR2 sequences are DFQATT and SNEGSKA (reference sequence). Between the trimmed V and J ends, which lost 6 bases and 4 bases, there was a span of 8 bases. This CDR3 reads CSAVLSDTQYF. The CDR3 coding sequence is TGCAGTGCCGTCCTATCAGATACGCAGTATTTT.

The chain has TRBV6-6 and TRBJ2-5; either TRBD1 or TRBD2 may fit D (6 bases each). The germline gives CDR1 MNHNY, CDR2 SVGAGI (reference sequence). The CDR3 spans 13 residues. V was pared by 7 bases and J by 6 bases, with 15 bases between. The CDR3, as DNA: TGTGCCAGCACCCCGAGGGGGGAACAGACCCAGTACTTC. Protein: CASTPRGEQTQYF.

The rearrangement links TRBV19 to TRBJ1-2; D is ambiguous. V lost 5 bases and J 5 bases, leaving 6 bases between the germline ends. The CDR3 has 11 amino acids. Germline CDR1 is LNHDA and CDR2 is SQIVND (reference sequence). CDR3 sequence: CASSPMYGYTF. DNA of the CDR3: TGTGCCAGTAGTCCTATGTATGGCTACACCTTC.

This clone was recorded once. The chain joins TRBV7-2 to TRBJ2-4; unclear D gene. The CDR3 spans 17 residues. V gave up 5 bases and J gave up 0 bases, with 17 bases separating them. The germline CDR1 and CDR2 sequences are SGHTA and FQGNSA. The CDR3 loop reads CASSPPPVLLAKNIQYF. CDR3 coding DNA: TGTGCCAGCAGCCCACCACCAGTACTACTAGCCAAAAACATTCAGTACTTC.

The V and J genes are TRBV7-3 and TRBJ1-2; D uncertain. Germline V lookup: CDR1 SGHTA, CDR2 FQGTGA. The ends were cut back, 6 bases at V and 4 bases at J, with 12 bases in the middle. The CDR3 covers 13 residues. Here the CDR3 reads CASRPDNSYGYTF. CDR3 DNA: TGTGCCAGCAGGCCTGACAACAGCTATGGCTACACCTTC.

The V and J genes are TRBV7-2 and TRBJ1-2, with 8 bases fitting TRBD1. V lost 4 bases and J lost 8; bases outside the gene matches: 6. The CDR3 runs to 13 residues. The germline gives CDR1 SGHTA, CDR2 FQGNSA. CDR3 residues: CASSSDRAQGYTF. CDR3 bases: TGTGCCAGCAGCTCGGACAGGGCGCAGGGCTACACCTTC.

This chain joins TRBV5-1 and TRBJ2-5, with TRBD2 matching 10 bases. The CDR3 is made up of 13 amino acids. Trimming took 6 bases from V and 7 from J; bases not matched to a gene: 6. The V gene's germline CDR1 is SGHRS and CDR2 YFSETQ. The CDR3 loop reads CASTAGGLWTQYF. DNA of the CDR3: TGCGCCAGCACAGCGGGAGGGCTATGGACCCAGTACTTC.

The rearrangement links TRBV4-1 to TRBJ2-4, with 8 bases aligning to TRBD2. The germline gives CDR1 MGHRA, CDR2 YSYEKL. V dropped 1 base and J dropped 8; count of bases not matched to a gene: 7. This CDR3 has 15 residues. CDR3 sequence reads: CASSQGVAGWDIQYF. Here the CDR3 DNA reads TGCGCCAGCAGCCAAGGAGTAGCGGGGTGGGACATTCAGTACTTC.